This is a list of T cell receptor beta chains from one sample in a study of control samples from healthy donors and cancer patients. Sequencing used immunoSEQ multiplex PCR; TCRdb keeps in-frame clones, though not all of them. The table shows fewer than 150,000 clones, with approximately 89% occurring only once. Sequences were obtained from blood. These TCRs come from a man in his late teens or twenties in good health. CDR3s include the opening cysteine and the closing phenylalanine or tryptophan. D genes are given only for firm matches. Clone size is stated in some rows and not others, as once, few, many or a class when expanded.

D gene	V gene	J gene	clone size	CDR3 protein	CDR3 DNA
.	TRBV7-6	TRBJ1-1	.	CASSSSGQDRTEAFF	TGTGCCAGCAGCTCAAGTGGGCAGGATAGGACTGAAGCTTTCTTT
TRBD1	TRBV6-5	TRBJ2-3	few	CASRDRDRGTDTQYF	TGTGCCAGCAGAGACCGGGACAGGGGCACAGATACGCAGTATTTT
TRBD1	TRBV4-1	TRBJ2-2	.	CASSQRDRNTGELFF	TGCGCCAGCAGCCAACGGGACAGAAACACCGGGGAGCTGTTTTTT
.	TRBV13	TRBJ1-2	.	CASSNRGGRTGYTF	TGTGCCAGCAGCAACCGTGGAGGGCGGACTGGCTACACCTTC
TRBD1	TRBV30	TRBJ1-5	.	CAWRGQGGNQPQHF	TGTGCCTGGAGGGGACAGGGAGGCAATCAGCCCCAGCATTTT
.	TRBV6-4	TRBJ1-1	.	CASSPGKGNTEAFF	TGTGCCAGCAGTCCAGGAAAGGGGAACACTGAAGCTTTCTTT
.	TRBV6-5	TRBJ2-2	.	CASRYYDGELFF	TGTGCCAGCAGATACTATGACGGGGAGCTGTTTTTT
.	TRBV6-1	TRBJ1-1	.	CASSEGSGGTEAFF	TGTGCCAGCAGTGAGGGGTCTGGGGGGACTGAAGCTTTCTTT
TRBD1	TRBV15	TRBJ1-6	.	CATSGDRSYNSPLHF	TGTGCCACCAGCGGGGACAGGTCCTATAATTCACCCCTCCACTTT
TRBD1	TRBV19	TRBJ2-2	few	CASSIEGTGLAGELFF	TGTGCCAGTAGTATAGAGGGGACAGGGCTCGCCGGGGAGCTGTTTTTT
.	TRBV6-5	TRBJ1-1	once	CASSSVGAEAFF	TGTGCCAGCAGTTCCGTGGGGGCTGAAGCTTTCTTT
.	TRBV9	TRBJ2-1	.	CASSVRGLATYNEQFF	TGTGCCAGCAGCGTCCGGGGATTAGCCACCTACAATGAGCAGTTCTTC
TRBD2	TRBV5-4	TRBJ2-2	.	CASSFPSGGGNTGELFF	TGTGCCAGCAGCTTCCCTAGCGGGGGGGGTAACACCGGGGAGCTGTTTTTT
.	TRBV11-1	TRBJ2-1	.	CASSLEQNYNEQFF	TGTGCCAGCAGCTTAGAACAGAACTACAATGAGCAGTTCTTC
.	TRBV6-2/TRBV6-3	TRBJ2-3	.	CASSYGTMNTQYF	TGTGCCAGCAGTTACGGGACAATGAATACGCAGTATTTT
TRBD2	TRBV7-9	TRBJ2-1	.	CASSLTSGGDNEQFF	TGTGCCAGCAGCCTTACTAGCGGGGGGGACAATGAGCAGTTCTTC
.	TRBV5-6	TRBJ1-6	.	CASSLAAGEDSPLHF	TGTGCCAGCAGCTTGGCGGCAGGGGAGGATTCACCCCTCCACTTT
.	TRBV6-5	TRBJ1-2	few	CASTGAPSYGYTF	TGTGCCAGCACCGGGGCCCCCTCCTATGGCTACACCTTC
.	TRBV12-3/TRBV12-4	TRBJ2-7	.	CASSVDRSYEQYF	TGTGCCAGCAGCGTGGACAGATCCTACGAGCAGTACTTC
.	TRBV4-1	TRBJ1-2	once	CASSQAPTERFYGYTF	TGCGCCAGCAGCCAAGCCCCGACGGAAAGATTTTATGGCTACACCTTC
.	TRBV5-1	TRBJ1-1	.	CASSYVLNTEAFF	TGCGCCAGCAGCTACGTACTGAACACTGAAGCTTTCTTT
.	TRBV3-1/TRBV3-2	TRBJ1-2	.	CASSHGGGNYGYTF	TGTGCCAGCAGCCATGGGGGCGGCAACTATGGCTACACCTTC
.	TRBV7-3	TRBJ1-4	.	CASSQRGGFNEKLFF	TGTGCCAGCAGCCAGAGGGGTGGCTTTAATGAAAAACTGTTTTTT
.	TRBV10-2	TRBJ2-2	.	CASSDPTNTGELFF	TGCGCCAGCAGTGACCCGACCAACACCGGGGAGCTGTTTTTT
TRBD2	TRBV7-8	TRBJ2-5	.	CARSFAGVAGGRGYQETQYF	TGTGCCCGCAGCTTCGCCGGGGTCGCGGGGGGGCGGGGGTACCAAGAGACCCAGTACTTC
.	TRBV3-1/TRBV3-2	TRBJ2-4	.	CASSPGGRFWDIQYF	TGTGCCAGCAGCCCTGGGGGGCGGTTTTGGGACATTCAGTACTTC
TRBD2	TRBV7-6	TRBJ2-2	.	CASSLFERGNTGELFF	TGTGCCAGCAGCTTATTTGAGCGGGGGAACACCGGGGAGCTGTTTTTT
.	TRBV4-1	TRBJ2-3	.	CASSQAPLRTRTDTQYF	TGCGCCAGCAGCCAAGCCCCCCTGAGGACACGCACAGATACGCAGTATTTT
TRBD1	TRBV10-3	TRBJ1-6	.	CAISETGDNSPLHF	TGTGCCATCAGTGAAACAGGGGATAATTCACCCCTCCACTTT
.	TRBV30	TRBJ1-6	once	CAWSVQAGGYNSPLHF	TGTGCCTGGAGTGTACAGGCAGGTGGATATAATTCACCCCTCCACTTT
.	TRBV11-2	TRBJ1-6	.	CASSFRSIADSPLHF	TGTGCCAGCAGTTTTCGATCTATTGCGGATTCACCCCTCCACTTT
.	TRBV9	TRBJ2-3	.	CASTAWGTDTQYF	TGTGCCAGCACAGCCTGGGGCACAGATACGCAGTATTTT
TRBD1	TRBV5-8	TRBJ1-1	.	CASRTGGNTEAFF	TGTGCCAGTAGGACAGGGGGGAACACTGAAGCTTTCTTT
TRBD1	TRBV19	TRBJ1-6	.	CASSGQGGNSPLHF	TGTGCCAGTAGCGGACAGGGGGGAAATTCACCCCTCCACTTT
.	TRBV4-1	TRBJ1-4	once	CASSQAGKLFF	TGCGCCAGCAGCCAAGCGGGAAAACTGTTTTTT
.	TRBV2	TRBJ1-4	.	CASSEAHEKLFF	TGTGCCAGCAGTGAAGCCCATGAAAAACTGTTTTTT
TRBD2	TRBV2	TRBJ2-3	.	CASVKTGTSGGYTDTQYF	TGTGCCAGCGTCAAGACCGGGACTAGCGGGGGTTACACAGATACGCAGTATTTT
.	TRBV2	TRBJ1-1	.	CASRHRDTEAFF	TGTGCCAGCAGACACCGGGACACTGAAGCTTTCTTT
.	TRBV9	TRBJ1-3	.	CASSVSTDPSSGNTIYF	TGTGCCAGCAGCGTATCAACAGATCCTAGCTCTGGAAACACCATATATTTT
.	TRBV5-6	TRBJ1-2	once	CASSPPGEDIYGYTF	TGTGCCAGCAGCCCCCCGGGGGAGGACATTTATGGCTACACCTTC
.	TRBV19	TRBJ1-1	.	CASSNVAEAFF	TGTGCCAGCAGTAATGTCGCTGAAGCTTTCTTT
.	TRBV5-4	TRBJ2-7	.	CASSLALSSYEQYF	TGTGCCAGCAGCTTGGCTCTGAGCTCCTACGAGCAGTACTTC
TRBD2	TRBV27	TRBJ2-1	.	CASSLSGLADNEQFF	TGTGCCAGCAGTTTATCGGGACTAGCGGACAATGAGCAGTTCTTC
TRBD2	TRBV4-1	TRBJ2-7	.	CASSQPIASGSYEQYF	TGCGCCAGCAGCCAACCGATTGCTAGCGGTTCCTACGAGCAGTACTTC
.	TRBV29-1	TRBJ2-1	.	CSATPGHEQFF	TGCAGCGCGACCCCGGGGCATGAGCAGTTCTTC
.	TRBV19	TRBJ1-2	once	CASKPDYGYGYTF	TGTGCCAGTAAACCCGATTACGGCTATGGCTACACCTTC
.	TRBV5-4	TRBJ1-1	.	CASSLRNTEAFF	TGTGCCAGCAGCCTTAGGAACACTGAAGCTTTCTTT
.	TRBV5-5	TRBJ2-5	.	CASSLRRVVQETQYF	TGTGCCAGCAGCTTGCGCAGAGTAGTCCAAGAGACCCAGTACTTC
TRBD1	TRBV16	TRBJ2-1	.	CASSRTGESSYNEQFF	TGTGCCAGCAGCAGAACAGGGGAAAGTTCCTACAATGAGCAGTTCTTC
TRBD1	TRBV18	TRBJ2-3	.	CASSPLRTGGTDTQYF	TGTGCCAGCTCACCCCTTAGGACAGGGGGCACAGATACGCAGTATTTT
.	TRBV3-1/TRBV3-2	TRBJ1-3	.	CASSQGQGRDTIYF	TGTGCCAGCAGCCAAGGGCAGGGTAGAGACACCATATATTTT
.	TRBV10-3	TRBJ2-7	.	CAIRTGSSYEQYF	TGTGCCATCCGAACAGGGAGTTCCTACGAGCAGTACTTC
.	TRBV30	TRBJ2-7	.	CAWSVWFEQYF	TGTGCCTGGAGTGTATGGTTCGAGCAGTACTTC
TRBD1	TRBV2	TRBJ1-1	.	CASSSDRGTEAFF	TGTGCCAGCAGTTCGGACAGGGGAACTGAAGCTTTCTTT
TRBD2	TRBV4-1	TRBJ2-1	few	CASSPLAGGPGNEQFF	TGCGCCAGCAGTCCTCTAGCGGGGGGCCCGGGCAATGAGCAGTTCTTC
TRBD2	TRBV18	TRBJ2-1	.	CASSPALAGFNEQFF	TGTGCCAGCTCACCGGCACTAGCGGGGTTCAATGAGCAGTTCTTC
TRBD1	TRBV2	TRBJ1-4	.	CASGPGQANEKLFF	TGTGCCAGCGGACCGGGACAGGCTAATGAAAAACTGTTTTTT